One sample yielded the 11 T cell receptor beta chains listed below, sequenced in a study of blood T cell repertoires in COVID-19. Method: immunoSEQ multiplex PCR; TCRdb's copy keeps in-frame clones and lacks some. The table lists roughly 320,000 clones, around 87% of them singletons, with 1.3% in the top ten. Input material: peripheral blood. These receptors all come from a man in his 70s with acute or convalescent COVID-19.

This chain links TRBV19 with TRBJ2-3; the match to TRBD2 covers 9 bases. J lost 1 base, V lost 4 bases, and 12 bases had no gene match. This CDR3 is 18 amino acids long. CDR1 LNHDA and CDR2 SQIVND come from the germline V gene (reference sequence). CDR3 protein: CASSTGTSWRLGTDTQYF. CDR3 sequence (DNA): TGTGCCAGTAGTACGGGGACTAGCTGGCGGTTGGGCACAGATACGCAGTATTTT.

The count of this clone is one. The chain links TRBV6-5 to TRBJ1-4; D gene ambiguous. The CDR3 has 12 residues. Looked up from germline, CDR1 is MNHEY and CDR2 is SVGAGI. The V and J ends lost 6 bases and 8 bases respectively, with 10 bases between them. The CDR3 loop is CASRDLQEKLFF. The CDR3 nucleotides are TGTGCCAGCAGGGACTTACAGGAAAAACTGTTTTTT.

This clone has just a few counts. The rearrangement joins TRBV28 to TRBJ2-7, with a possible D match to TRBD1 (6 bases). The CDR3 spans 13 residues. The V end was cut by 9 bases, the J end by 2 bases, with 14 bases between. Germline-derived CDR1 and CDR2 are MDHEN and SYDVKM. In DNA form, the CDR3 reads TGTGCCAGTACAGGGATCGGAACCTACGAGCAGTACTTC. Residues: CASTGIGTYEQYF. Full variable domain (outside the CDR3, taken from reference TRBV28 and TRBJ2-7): DVKVTQSSRYLVKRTGEKVFLECVQDMDHENMFWYRQDPGLGLRLIYFSYDVKMKEKGDIPEGYSVSREKKERFSLILESASTNQTSMYLCASTGIGTYEQYFGPGTRLTVT.

The chain uses TRBV4-2 and TRBJ2-5; maybe TRBD2 (7 bases). The V gene lost 0 bases and the J gene lost 2 bases, with 16 bases spanning the gap. Germline V lookup: CDR1 LGHNA, CDR2 YNFKEQ. The CDR3 sequence is 17 residues long. CDR3 sequence: CASSQEYGGGPQETQYF. In nucleotides, the CDR3 is TGTGCCAGCAGCCAAGAATACGGCGGGGGCCCTCAAGAGACCCAGTACTTC.

This clone was seen a handful of times. This chain links TRBV7-2 with TRBJ2-1; D might be TRBD2 (5 bases). The CDR3 has 14 residues. Trimming left V 2 bases short and J 6 bases short, with 11 bases between. CDR1 and CDR2 from the germline V gene are SGHTA and FQGNSA. This CDR3 is CASSLTPEGNEQFF. The CDR3, as DNA: TGTGCCAGCAGCTTAACCCCTGAGGGCAATGAGCAGTTCTTC.

A word on this clone: This sample includes further DNA sequences coding for the same CDR3. The chain has TRBV19 and TRBJ2-7; the D is unclear. Germline V CDR1 and CDR2: LNHDA, SQIVND (reference sequence). V dropped 1 base and J dropped 0 bases, with 7 bases sitting between them. The CDR3 is made up of 14 amino acids. CDR3 sequence reads: CASSIAGSSYEQYF. The CDR3 bases are TGTGCCAGTAGTATAGCGGGTAGCTCCTACGAGCAGTACTTC. The full variable domain, rest sourced from reference TRBV19 and TRBJ2-7, is DGGITQSPKYLFRKEGQNVTLSCEQNLNHDAMYWYRQDPGQGLRLIYYSQIVNDFQKGDIAEGYSVSREKKESFPLTVTSAQKNPTAFYLCASSIAGSSYEQYFGPGTRLTVT.

The chain uses TRBV4-3 and TRBJ2-5; D may be TRBD2 (6 bases). Per the germline V gene, CDR1 is LGHNA and CDR2 is YSLEER. V was cut by 1 base and J by 5 bases, with 17 bases left in between. The CDR3 is 16 amino acids. The CDR3 DNA reads TGCGCCAGCAGCCAAGTGGGGGGTATACCAGGCGAGACCCAGTACTTC. As protein: CASSQVGGIPGETQYF.

The chain links TRBV28 to TRBJ2-2; D may be TRBD2 (5 bases). The CDR3 is 13 amino acids. The ends were cut back, 8 bases at V and 2 bases at J, with 9 bases in the middle. Germline assignment: CDR1 MDHEN and CDR2 SYDVKM. For the CDR3, the DNA is TGTGCCAGCGCGGGTCCAAACACCGGGGAGCTGTTTTTT. The encoded protein is CASAGPNTGELFF. The entire variable domain, with the rest obtained from reference TRBV28 and TRBJ2-2, is as follows: DVKVTQSSRYLVKRTGEKVFLECVQDMDHENMFWYRQDPGLGLRLIYFSYDVKMKEKGDIPEGYSVSREKKERFSLILESASTNQTSMYLCASAGPNTGELFFGEGSRLTVL.

This clone is labeled as medium-sized. The chain carries TRBV4-1 and TRBJ2-1; TRBD2 might be the D (6 bases). This CDR3 is built from 17 residues. Trimming cost V 1 base and J 0 bases, with 13 bases left between them. From germline, CDR1 is MGHRA and CDR2 YSYEKL. The CDR3 DNA reads as TGCGCCAGCAGCCAAGGTCACGGGAGACCCTCCTACAATGAGCAGTTCTTC. Translated: CASSQGHGRPSYNEQFF.

V gene TRBV7-9 combines with J gene TRBJ2-1; tentative D call: TRBD1 (5 bases). Trimming removed 5 bases from V and 1 base from J, with 15 bases in between. Germline V gene lookup returns CDR1 SEHNR and CDR2 FQNEAQ (reference sequence). The CDR3 runs to 16 residues. The CDR3 sequence: CASSVRLPGSYNEQFF. The CDR3 DNA is TGTGCCAGCAGCGTTAGACTCCCAGGGTCCTACAATGAGCAGTTCTTC.

The genes are TRBV7-2 and TRBJ2-7; 16 bases line up with TRBD2. There are 17 residues in the CDR3. Germline CDR1 is SGHTA and CDR2 is FQGNSA. Unmatched junction bases numbered 13, after V lost 5 bases and J lost 9 bases. For the CDR3, the DNA is TGTGCCAGCAGCATCGCCGGGACTAGCGGGGGGGCATCCGTGCAGTACTTC. It specifies CASSIAGTSGGASVQYF.